The 27 T cell receptor beta chains below all came from one sample that was sequenced in a study of blood T cell repertoires in COVID-19. The method was immunoSEQ multiplex PCR; TCRdb's version includes in-frame clones alone and lacks a portion of them. The sample yields tens of thousands of clones, approximately 86% seen once. The sequenced sample consisted of peripheral blood. The receptors originated from an elderly woman with active or convalescent COVID-19.

This chain connects TRBV9 to TRBJ2-1; 14 nucleotides agree with TRBD2. CDR1 is SGDLS and CDR2 is YYNGEE in the germline V gene. This CDR3 is 17 amino acids long. V dropped 4 bases and J dropped 8; count of bases not matched to a gene: 11. The CDR3, as DNA: TGTGCCAGCAGCCTCCGACTAGCGGGAGGGCCGTGGGATGAGCAGTTCTTC. This sequence encodes CASSLRLAGGPWDEQFF.

This clone was recorded only once. The J gene is TRBJ2-3, the V gene TRBV11-2, with D unclear. Trimming removed 0 bases at V and 6 bases at J, with 10 bases between. CDR1 and CDR2 (germline): SGHAT, FQNNGV. CDR3 length equals 14 residues. CDR3 sequence reads: CASSLEPFGDTQYF. The CDR3 DNA reads TGTGCCAGCAGCTTAGAACCCTTCGGGGATACGCAGTATTTT.

J is TRBJ2-7 and V is TRBV7-9; 8 nucleotides agree with TRBD1. The ends lost 5 bases at V and 2 bases at J; junction bases unmatched: 8. Germline CDR1 SEHNR, CDR2 FQNEAQ (reference sequence). The CDR3 extends over 15 amino acids. The CDR3 protein is CASSPPGQDPYEQYF. CDR3 nucleotides: TGTGCCAGCAGCCCACCGGGACAGGACCCCTACGAGCAGTACTTC. Filled out from reference TRBV7-9 and TRBJ2-7, the complete variable domain reads DTGVSQNPRHKITKRGQNVTFRCDPISEHNRLYWYRQTLGQGPEFLTYFQNEAQLEKSRLLSDRFSAERPKGSFSTLEIQRTEQGDSAMYLCASSPPGQDPYEQYFGPGTRLTVT.

This clone has only one observation. The CDR3 DNA is TGCAGTGGAGCGGGGCACGGGGAGCTGTTTTTT. Translating gives CSGAGHGELFF. The genes are TRBV20-1 and TRBJ2-2; 7 nucleotides line up with TRBD2. The length of the CDR3 is 11 residues. With 7 bases clipped from V and 7 bases from J, the junction kept 3 bases outside the gene matches. Looked up from germline, CDR1 is DFQATT and CDR2 is SNEGSKA (reference sequence).

The chain uses TRBV6-2 or TRBV6-3 and TRBJ2-4, with TRBD1 matching over 7 bases. V dropped 0 bases and J dropped 4; count of bases not matched to a gene: 3. Germline V gene sequence: CDR1 MNHEY, CDR2 SVGEGT. This CDR3 has 15 residues. The CDR3 sequence is CASSYSSTGKNIQYF. The CDR3 nucleotides are TGTGCCAGCAGTTACTCCTCGACAGGGAAAAACATTCAGTACTTC.

The chain links TRBV20-1 to TRBJ2-2, with 7 positions matching TRBD1. CDR3 length: 14 amino acids. V was clipped by 6 bases and J by 5 bases; unmatched bases: 9. Per the germline V gene, CDR1 is DFQATT and CDR2 is SNEGSKA (reference sequence). CDR3 protein: CSASTGAWTGELFF. CDR3 in DNA: TGCAGTGCCAGTACAGGGGCATGGACCGGGGAGCTGTTTTTT.

This CDR3 is CASSHRLRTEHQETQYF. DNA of the CDR3: TGCGCCAGCAGCCACCGACTCCGGACAGAACACCAAGAGACCCAGTACTTC. The rearrangement uses TRBV4-3 and TRBJ2-5; a possible D gene is TRBD1 (6 bases). V lost 3 bases to trimming and J lost 0 bases, with 17 bases between them. There are 17 residues in the CDR3. Germline assignment: CDR1 LGHNA and CDR2 YSLEER.

In its sample, this clone was seen once. The rearrangement joins TRBV7-9 to TRBJ2-5, with 14 bases matching TRBD2. The CDR3 spans 17 residues. Germline V gene data show CDR1 as SEHNR and CDR2 as FQNEAQ (reference sequence). The ends lost 4 bases at V and 6 bases at J; junction bases unmatched: 10. CDR3 sequence (DNA): TGTGCCAGCAGCTGGGAGACTAGCGGGGGGGCCGGCCAGACCCAGTACTTC. It translates to CASSWETSGGAGQTQYF.

This clone was detected a few times. This rearrangement joins TRBV7-2 to TRBJ1-3, with TRBD1 matching 10 bases. CDR1 SGHTA and CDR2 FQGNSA come from the germline V gene. The CDR3 is made up of 14 amino acids. Trimming at V came to 7 bases and at J to 3 bases, leaving 3 bases not matched to a gene. In DNA form, the CDR3 reads TGTGCCAGCAACGACAGGGGGCTTGGAAACACCATATATTTT. Amino acids: CASNDRGLGNTIYF. Together with reference TRBV7-2 and TRBJ1-3, the CDR3 gives the full variable domain: GAGVSQSPSNKVTEKGKDVELRCDPISGHTALYWYRQSLGQGLEFLIYFQGNSAPDKSGLPSDRFSAERTGGSVSTLTIQRTQQEDSAVYLCASNDRGLGNTIYFGEGSWLTVV.

The chain combines TRBV2 with TRBJ1-1; 8 bases agree with TRBD1. V was pared by 6 bases and J by 0 bases, with 3 bases of the junction left unmatched. The CDR3 is 14 amino acids. Germline CDR1 is SNHLY and CDR2 is FYNNEI. The CDR3 DNA is TGTGCCAGCAGAGACAGGGGTATGAACACTGAAGCTTTCTTT. Amino acids: CASRDRGMNTEAFF.

CDR3 bases: TGTGCCAGCAGCTTAACTAGAAGTGTCGGCAATGAGCAGTTCTTC. This codes for CASSLTRSVGNEQFF. The chain couples TRBV7-2 to TRBJ2-1, with a tentative D call TRBD2 (5 bases). The CDR3 loop spans 15 amino acids. CDR1 and CDR2 (germline): SGHTA, FQGNSA. The ends were cut back, 2 bases at V and 6 bases at J, with 14 bases in the middle.

The V and J genes are TRBV3-1 (or the pseudogene TRBV3-2) and TRBJ1-2; maybe TRBD1 (6 bases). V lost 5 bases and J lost 8, with 21 bases in between. CDR3 length equals 15 residues. Germline values: CDR1 LGHDT, CDR2 YNNKEL (reference sequence). CDR3 protein: CASSARQAPLRGYTF. The DNA of the CDR3 is TGTGCCAGCAGCGCTCGACAGGCCCCCCTAAGGGGCTACACCTTC.

This clone was detected only a few times. CDR3 bases: TGTGCCAGTAGTATGCCTCGGGGTTCTGGAAACACCATATATTTT. Its translation is CASSMPRGSGNTIYF. The chain employs TRBV19 and TRBJ1-3; D unclear. Germline CDR1 LNHDA, CDR2 SQIVND (reference sequence). There are 15 residues in the CDR3. The V gene lost 3 bases and the J gene lost 1 base, with 10 bases spanning the gap.

The V call is TRBV7-9, the J call TRBJ1-1; D possibly corresponds to TRBD1 (5 bases). V lost 4 bases to trimming and J lost 10 bases, with 16 bases between them. The germline V gene encodes CDR1 SEHNR and CDR2 FQNEAQ (reference sequence). This CDR3 comprises 13 residues. The CDR3 nucleotides read TGTGCCAGCAGCTCGGACATGGGGACTCGAGCTTTCTTT. This gives the protein CASSSDMGTRAFF.

This clone was observed a single time. This sequence joins TRBV11-3 and TRBJ2-7; D remains unclear. V dropped 2 bases and J dropped 3 bases, with 5 bases sitting between them. Germline CDR1 and CDR2: SGHNT and YENEEA. This CDR3 has 12 residues. CDR3 region: CASSLRSYEQYF. The CDR3 nucleotides are TGTGCCAGCAGCTTACGGAGCTACGAGCAGTACTTC. Looking up the rest from reference TRBV11-3 and TRBJ2-7 gives the full variable domain: EAGVVQSPRYKIIEKKQPVAFWCNPISGHNTLYWYLQNLGQGPELLIRYENEEAVDDSQLPKDRFSAERLKGVDSTLKIQPAELGDSAVYLCASSLRSYEQYFGPGTRLTVT.

As DNA, the CDR3 is TGTGCCAGCAGCCCCTCCACAGGGCATAGCTATGGCTACACCTTC. It specifies CASSPSTGHSYGYTF. The rearrangement uses TRBV11-3 and TRBJ1-2; possibly TRBD1 for D (6 bases). CDR1 and CDR2 from the germline V gene are SGHNT and YENEEA. V gave up 5 bases and J gave up 4 bases, with 17 bases separating them. The CDR3 extends over 15 amino acids.

This clone was counted between two and nine times. The J gene is TRBJ2-2, the V gene TRBV6-2 or TRBV6-3; tentatively, D is TRBD1 (5 bases). The germline CDR1 and CDR2 sequences are MNHEY and SVGEGT. Trimming removed 4 bases from V and 7 bases from J, with 13 bases in between. The CDR3 loop spans 14 amino acids. CDR3 residues: CASSLWQGVGELFF. The CDR3 DNA sequence: TGTGCCAGCAGTTTATGGCAGGGCGTCGGGGAGCTGTTTTTT.

This chain connects TRBV3-1 (or the pseudogene TRBV3-2) to TRBJ2-7, with TRBD1 matching 8 bases. V was pared by 1 base and J by 7 bases, with 3 bases of the junction left unmatched. The CDR3 totals 13 residues. The germline V gene encodes CDR1 LGHDT and CDR2 YNNKEL (reference sequence). The CDR3 sequence: CASSQGRGREQYF. The CDR3 region has the DNA TGTGCCAGCAGCCAAGGCAGGGGGCGGGAGCAGTACTTC.

V gene TRBV21-1 combines with J gene TRBJ2-7; the listed D gene, TRBD1, was not tested against the DNA. TRBV21-1 is flagged as a pseudogene. The CDR3 loop spans 14 amino acids. CDR3 residues: CASSAHRGEGEQYF. The CDR3 DNA reads as TGTGCCAGCAGCGCCCACAGGGGCGAAGGAGAGCAGTACTTC.

The chain couples TRBV5-5 to TRBJ1-1; 7 nucleotides align to TRBD1. CDR1 and CDR2 (germline): SGHKS, YYEKEE (reference sequence). V was pared by 1 base and J by 1 base, with 4 bases of the junction left unmatched. CDR3 length: 15 amino acids. The CDR3 DNA reads TGTGCCAGCAGCTTGACCGGGACAGCGAACACTGAAGCTTTCTTT. It encodes CASSLTGTANTEAFF.

As DNA, the CDR3 is TGTGCCAGCAGTGAGAGGGCAGGGGAATTGAACACTGAAGCTTTCTTT. Translating gives CASSERAGELNTEAFF. This rearrangement joins TRBV2 to TRBJ1-1, with D perhaps matching TRBD1 (6 bases). Trimming removed 3 bases at V and 0 bases at J, with 14 bases between. Germline CDR1 SNHLY, CDR2 FYNNEI. CDR3 length: 16 residues.

J is TRBJ2-7 and V is TRBV7-2; D is uncertain. Trimming shortened V by 6 bases and J by 1 base, and 16 bases separated the two germline ends. Germline V gene data show CDR1 as SGHTA and CDR2 as FQGNSA. The CDR3 has 15 residues. The CDR3 bases are TGTGCCAGCAGATCTGAGGTGGTTCCTTCCTACGAGCAGTACTTC. It specifies CASRSEVVPSYEQYF. The full variable domain, rest sourced from reference TRBV7-2 and TRBJ2-7, is GAGVSQSPSNKVTEKGKDVELRCDPISGHTALYWYRQSLGQGLEFLIYFQGNSAPDKSGLPSDRFSAERTGGSVSTLTIQRTQQEDSAVYLCASRSEVVPSYEQYFGPGTRLTVT.

The chain carries TRBV5-1 and TRBJ1-3; D remains ambiguous. CDR3 size: 14 residues. The germline V and J ends were trimmed by 4 bases and 0 bases, with 8 bases remaining between them. CDR1 is SGHRS, CDR2 YFSETQ, per germline. The chain's CDR3 is CASSIDNSGNTIYF. In DNA, the CDR3 is TGCGCCAGCAGCATAGACAACTCTGGAAACACCATATATTTT.

V usage is TRBV9 and J usage is TRBJ2-7; 10 positions agree with TRBD2. The CDR3 sequence is 15 residues long. The V and J ends lost 4 bases and 2 bases, in that order; junction bases with no gene match: 6. The germline CDR1 and CDR2 sequences are SGDLS and YYNGEE. This chain's CDR3 is CASSRSSGSPYEQYF. CDR3 sequence (DNA): TGTGCCAGCAGCCGGTCTAGCGGGAGCCCCTACGAGCAGTACTTC.

The V and J genes are TRBV5-1 and TRBJ1-2, with 11 bases identical to TRBD1. V lost 4 bases and J lost 0; bases outside the gene matches: 11. This CDR3 has 18 amino acids. Germline V gene data show CDR1 as SGHRS and CDR2 as YFSETQ. The CDR3 loop is CASSLATGTGGTNYGYTF. The CDR3 DNA reads TGCGCCAGCAGCCTGGCGACCGGGACAGGGGGTACTAACTATGGCTACACCTTC.

CDR3 protein: CASSLPLGRGNGGGQFF. For the CDR3, the DNA is TGTGCCAGCAGCCTACCTTTAGGGCGGGGGAATGGTGGTGGGCAGTTCTTC. This chain joins TRBV5-6 and TRBJ2-1; TRBD2 matches at 7 bases. Germline V gene data show CDR1 as SGHDT and CDR2 as YYEEEE. Trimming removed 4 bases from V and 12 bases from J; junction bases left unmatched: 22. This CDR3 has 17 residues.

The CDR3 loop reads CASSLTGTGNTGELFF. The CDR3 DNA is TGTGCCAGCAGCTTAACCGGGACAGGTAACACCGGGGAGCTGTTTTTT. The chain links TRBV7-2 to TRBJ2-2; 8 bases are shared with TRBD1. The CDR3 has 16 residues. Germline V CDR1 and CDR2: SGHTA, FQGNSA. V lost 2 bases, J lost 2 bases, and 4 bases stayed unmatched.